Detailed here is one T cell receptor (beta chain). J gave up 7 bases and V 3 bases, and 8 bases lay outside the gene matches. CDR3 length equals 16 residues. Germline CDR1 and CDR2: SGHAT and FQDESV (reference sequence). Sequencing was performed with immunoSEQ multiplex PCR; in TCRdb, only in-frame clones are kept and a portion is missing. The data show hundreds of thousands of clones, with about 96% seen just once and 0.11% held by the top ten. Only CD45RO-negative cells positively selected for CCR7 counted as naive CD8 cells, so terminally differentiated effector memory CD45RA+ cells were excluded. This sample is drawn from a study of shared clonotypes between healthy human individuals. Study details: Each donor had three CD4 naive, three CD4 memory, two CD8 naive and one CD8 memory plate.

Sequenced material: naive CD8+ T cells sorted from blood. The chain combines TRBV11-1 with TRBJ2-2; 10 nucleotides match TRBD1. The sequence came from a woman between 25 and 40 years old in good health. CDR3 residues: CASSLPGQGSFGELFF. For the CDR3, the DNA is TGTGCCAGCAGCTTGCCGGGACAGGGGTCTTTCGGGGAGCTGTTTTTT.